Listed below are T cell receptor beta chains from one sample, sequenced in a study of vaccination effects on CD4 cells after COVID-19. The protocol was immunoSEQ multiplex PCR, while the TCRdb copy is restricted to in-frame clones and leaves out a portion. The sample has 20,000 to 25,000 clones, less than 85% seen once. Antigen specificity for these receptors is unknown. Source: CD4+ T cells from PBMCs cultured with HCoV-229E spike peptides, taken after COVID-19 vaccination. These receptors all come from a human donor who received a COVID-19 vaccine. CDR3s include the opening cysteine and the closing phenylalanine or tryptophan. D genes are given only for firm matches. Size tells how often a clone was seen (once, few, many) or the class of an expanded clone, and some rows leave it out.

j_gene	abundance	d_gene	v_gene	CDR3nt	CDR3aa
TRBJ1-2	-	TRBD1	TRBV30	TGTGCCTGGAACAGGGGCCTAACCTCTCTCTATGGCTACACCTTC	CAWNRGLTSLYGYTF
TRBJ2-3	-	-	TRBV10-1	TGCGCCAGCAGGAAAGGGGATACGCAGTATTTT	CASRKGDTQYF
TRBJ1-3	-	-	TRBV7-9	TGTGCCAGCAGTCAGGGGTGGTCCGGAAACACCATATATTTT	CASSQGWSGNTIYF
TRBJ2-5	-	-	TRBV7-9	TGTGCCAGCAGCTTAGGGGCGGGGATCCAAGAGACCCAGTACTTC	CASSLGAGIQETQYF
TRBJ2-7	-	TRBD2	TRBV29-1	TGCAGCGTTGGGGCGGGAGTTCTGTACGAGCAGTACTTC	CSVGAGVLYEQYF
TRBJ2-7	-	TRBD2	TRBV7-2	TGTGCCAGCAGCTTCGGGGGGGGCGTCTCCTACGAGCAGTACTTC	CASSFGGGVSYEQYF
TRBJ2-2	-	TRBD1	TRBV29-1	TGCAGCGTTGAAAATCCCGGGACAGCCGGGGAGCTGTTTTTT	CSVENPGTAGELFF
TRBJ2-5	once	-	TRBV7-7	TGTGCCAGCAGCTTAGACTTGGGGCGAGGGACCCAGTACTTC	CASSLDLGRGTQYF
TRBJ2-5	-	TRBD1	TRBV5-5	TGTGCCAGCAGCGCTGGACAGGGAAGAGAGACCCAGTACTTC	CASSAGQGRETQYF
TRBJ2-7	-	-	TRBV5-1	TGCGCCAGCAGCCCGGACAGCGGCCCCTACGAGCAGTACTTC	CASSPDSGPYEQYF
TRBJ2-3	-	TRBD2	TRBV7-2	TGTGCCAGCAGGACAGCGGGAGGACCCGATACGCAGTATTTT	CASRTAGGPDTQYF
TRBJ2-2	-	-	TRBV28	TGTGCCAGCAGCTCCCCGGAGACAGGGAACACCGGGGAGCTGTTTTTT	CASSSPETGNTGELFF
TRBJ1-1	-	-	TRBV19	TGTGCCAGTCGACCCGGGTCGGGGAACACTGAAGCTTTCTTT	CASRPGSGNTEAFF
TRBJ2-7	-	TRBD2	TRBV9	TGTGCCAGCAGCGTAGTAGAGGCGGGGACTAGTTCCCACGAGCAGTACTTC	CASSVVEAGTSSHEQYF
TRBJ1-1	-	-	TRBV13	TGTGCCAGCATCGAATCGGGAGAGGGGATGAACACTGAAGCTTTCTTT	CASIESGEGMNTEAFF
TRBJ2-3	-	TRBD2	TRBV3-1/TRBV3-2	TGTGCCAGCAGACGGACTAGCGGCACAGATACGCAGTATTTT	CASRRTSGTDTQYF
TRBJ1-5	-	-	TRBV19	TGTGCCAGTAGTATAGACGGGCATAGCAATCAGCCCCAGCATTTT	CASSIDGHSNQPQHF
TRBJ2-7	-	TRBD1	TRBV7-2	TGTGCCAGCAGCGCATCTCCCGGGACAGTCTACGAGCAGTACTTC	CASSASPGTVYEQYF
TRBJ2-3	-	TRBD2	TRBV18	TGTGCCAGCTCGCCGGGACTAGCGGGATTGACTAGCACAGATACGCAGTATTTT	CASSPGLAGLTSTDTQYF
TRBJ2-5	-	-	TRBV29-1	TGCAGCGTCGCCCCAGGGAAGGAGACCCAGTACTTC	CSVAPGKETQYF
TRBJ1-2	few	-	TRBV5-1	TGCGCCAGCAGCTTGGGGACGGGTCGCTATGGCTACACCTTC	CASSLGTGRYGYTF
TRBJ2-7	-	TRBD2	TRBV7-9	TGTGCCAGCAGCGCTAGCGGGGGTTCCTACGAGCAGTACTTC	CASSASGGSYEQYF
TRBJ2-7	-	TRBD2	TRBV6-4	TGTGCCAGCAGTGACGGGACTAGCGGCTCCTACGAGCAGTACTTC	CASSDGTSGSYEQYF
TRBJ2-7	-	TRBD2	TRBV6-2/TRBV6-3	TGTGCCAGCAGTTCGACCGGGACTAGCGGGAGGGCCCGGTACTTC	CASSSTGTSGRARYF
TRBJ2-4	-	TRBD1	TRBV4-1	TGCGCCAGCAGCCAAGAGTTGGACAGGGGCCGATGGATAGCCAAAAACATTCAGTACTTC	CASSQELDRGRWIAKNIQYF
TRBJ2-5	-	-	TRBV14	TGTGCCAGCAGCCAAGGTCTCCAGGGCGTGGAGACCCAGTACTTC	CASSQGLQGVETQYF
TRBJ2-3	-	TRBD2	TRBV5-1	TGCGCCAGCTGTCCTAGCGGGGGGCCGGGGCAAGATACGCAGTATTTT	CASCPSGGPGQDTQYF
TRBJ2-7	-	-	TRBV27	TGTGCCAGCAGTAACGGGGTTCCTACCTCCTACGAGCAGTACTTC	CASSNGVPTSYEQYF
TRBJ2-5	-	-	TRBV4-1	TGCGCCAGCAGCCAAGGAAGGGGAGAGACCCAGTACTTC	CASSQGRGETQYF
TRBJ2-7	-	-	TRBV19	TGTGCCAGTAGTGGGCCGGGATTCTACGAGCAGTACTTC	CASSGPGFYEQYF
TRBJ2-7	-	-	TRBV7-9	TGTGCCAGCAGCCCCAAAGGCGATCGGACCATGGGGACGGAGCAGTACTTC	CASSPKGDRTMGTEQYF
TRBJ1-6	few	-	TRBV18	TGTGCCAGCTCACTTGGGGATTCACCCCTCCACTTT	CASSLGDSPLHF
TRBJ2-1	-	-	TRBV29-1	TGCAGCGTTGGCCCGGCAGGGAATGAGCAGTTCTTC	CSVGPAGNEQFF
TRBJ1-5	-	TRBD1	TRBV5-1	TGCGCCAGCAGCTTGGGACAGGGGGAAGGGCCCCAGCATTTT	CASSLGQGEGPQHF
TRBJ2-2	-	TRBD1	TRBV6-5	TGTGCCAGCAGCCCCGGGACAGGGCGAATTAGGGAGCTGTTTTTT	CASSPGTGRIRELFF
TRBJ1-2	-	-	TRBV18	TGTGCCAGCTCACCTACCCCGGGTCCGGCCCCTAACTATGGCTACACCTTC	CASSPTPGPAPNYGYTF
TRBJ1-1	few	-	TRBV12-3/TRBV12-4	TGTGCCAGCAGCAGAGGACAGAACACTGAAGCTTTCTTT	CASSRGQNTEAFF
TRBJ1-1	-	-	TRBV10-3	TGTGCCATCAGTGAGTCTCCCCAGCCGTTGGAGGCTTTCTTT	CAISESPQPLEAFF
TRBJ2-2	-	TRBD1	TRBV6-5	TGTGCCAGCAGTTACTCCTGGACAGGGGCCGGGGAGCTGTTTTTT	CASSYSWTGAGELFF
TRBJ1-1	-	-	TRBV10-2	TGCGCCAGCAGTGCCTCCTCTCACATGAACACTGAAGCTTTCTTT	CASSASSHMNTEAFF
TRBJ1-1	-	-	TRBV10-1	TGCGCCAGCAGTGAGTCGGATTACTTCAGCGGGACTGAAGCTTTCTTT	CASSESDYFSGTEAFF
TRBJ1-5	few	-	TRBV18	TGTGCCAGCTCACCAAGGGGGGTCATTAGCAATCAGCCCCAGCATTTT	CASSPRGVISNQPQHF
TRBJ2-1	-	-	TRBV29-1	TGCAGCGTTGACAATGAGCAGTTCTTC	CSVDNEQFF
TRBJ2-5	-	-	TRBV10-2	TGCGCCAGCAGTGAGTCTAGATGGTACCAAGAGACCCAGTACTTC	CASSESRWYQETQYF
TRBJ2-1	-	-	TRBV2	TGTGCCAGCAGTGTTGAATCCAACAATGAGCAGTTCTTC	CASSVESNNEQFF
TRBJ1-1	-	-	TRBV7-2	TGTGCCAGCAGCTTGGCGCAGGGAGGTACTGAAGCTTTCTTT	CASSLAQGGTEAFF
TRBJ2-3	-	-	TRBV3-1/TRBV3-2	TGTGCCAGCAGCCCCTCCACAGATACGCAGTATTTT	CASSPSTDTQYF
TRBJ1-6	-	-	TRBV6-1	TGTGCCAGCAGTGCGGGACACCGAGGCTATAATTCACCCCTCCACTTT	CASSAGHRGYNSPLHF
TRBJ1-2	-	TRBD1	TRBV25-1	TGTGCCAGCAGTGCGACAGGGGCCCTTAACTATGGCTACACCTTC	CASSATGALNYGYTF
TRBJ2-1	once	-	TRBV5-1	TGCGCCAGCAGCTTGGAAAGGGGCAATGAGCAGTTCTTC	CASSLERGNEQFF
TRBJ1-5	-	-	TRBV7-9	TGTGCCAGCAGCCGCGGGGGCAATCAGCCCCAGCATTTT	CASSRGGNQPQHF
TRBJ1-5	-	-	TRBV6-1	TGTGCCAGCAGTGAGGAAGGATCCAATTATCAGCCCCAGCATTTT	CASSEEGSNYQPQHF
TRBJ2-5	-	-	TRBV2	TGTGCCAGCAGTGAAACAGCGGAGACCCAGTACTTC	CASSETAETQYF
TRBJ2-2	-	TRBD2	TRBV13	TGTGCCAGCAGCCCCCCCCTAGCGGTGAACACCGGGGAGCTGTTTTTT	CASSPPLAVNTGELFF
TRBJ1-1	-	-	TRBV3-1/TRBV3-2	TGTGCCAGCAGACAGGGCAACACTGAAGCTTTCTTT	CASRQGNTEAFF
TRBJ2-7	-	-	TRBV21-1	TGTGCCAGCAGCAAAGTGAAGGGGCGCCTCTACGAGCAGTACTTC	CASSKVKGRLYEQYF
TRBJ2-7	-	TRBD2	TRBV3-1/TRBV3-2	TGTGCCAGCAGCCAGGGGGCGGGACTAGCCTCCTACGAGCAGTACTTC	CASSQGAGLASYEQYF
TRBJ2-1	few	-	TRBV18	TGTGCCAGCTCACCACCTGTCTTAGCGGCGCACTCCAATGAGCAGTTCTTC	CASSPPVLAAHSNEQFF
TRBJ2-7	-	TRBD2	TRBV3-1/TRBV3-2	TGTGCCAGCAGCCAAAGCACTAGCGGGGGAGCGGTGCAGTACTTC	CASSQSTSGGAVQYF